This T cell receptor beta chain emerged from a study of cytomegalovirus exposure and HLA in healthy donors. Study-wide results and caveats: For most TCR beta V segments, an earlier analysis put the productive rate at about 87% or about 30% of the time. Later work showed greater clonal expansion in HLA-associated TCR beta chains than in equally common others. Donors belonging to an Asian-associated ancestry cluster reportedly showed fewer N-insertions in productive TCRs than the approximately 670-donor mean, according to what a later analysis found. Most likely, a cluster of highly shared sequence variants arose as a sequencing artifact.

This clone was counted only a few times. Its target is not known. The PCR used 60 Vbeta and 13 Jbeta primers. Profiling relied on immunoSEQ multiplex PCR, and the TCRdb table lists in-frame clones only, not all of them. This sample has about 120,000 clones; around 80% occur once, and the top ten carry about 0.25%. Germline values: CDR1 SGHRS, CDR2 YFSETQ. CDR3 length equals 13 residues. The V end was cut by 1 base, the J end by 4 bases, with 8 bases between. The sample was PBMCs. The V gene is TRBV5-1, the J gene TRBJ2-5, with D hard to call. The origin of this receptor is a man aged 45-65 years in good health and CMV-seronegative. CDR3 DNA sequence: TGCGCCAGCAGCTTGCACCAAGCAGAGACCCAGTACTTC. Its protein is CASSLHQAETQYF.